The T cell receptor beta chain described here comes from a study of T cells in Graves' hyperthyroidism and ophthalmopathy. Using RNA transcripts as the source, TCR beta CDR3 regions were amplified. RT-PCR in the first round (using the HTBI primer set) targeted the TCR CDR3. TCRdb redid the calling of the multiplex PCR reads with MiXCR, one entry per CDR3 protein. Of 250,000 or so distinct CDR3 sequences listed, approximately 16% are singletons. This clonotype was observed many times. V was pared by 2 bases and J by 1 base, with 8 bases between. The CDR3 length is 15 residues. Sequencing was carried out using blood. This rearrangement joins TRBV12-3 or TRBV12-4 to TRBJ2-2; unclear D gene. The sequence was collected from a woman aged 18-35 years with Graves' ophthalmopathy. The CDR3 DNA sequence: TGTGCCAGCAGTTTAAGTGTAGGGAACACCGGGGAGCTGTTTTTT. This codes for CASSLSVGNTGELFF.